This TCR beta chain comes out of a study of T cells in Graves' hyperthyroidism and ophthalmopathy. Whole-study findings and limits: Blood also contained most expanded thyroid clonotypes above 0.001.

Germline CDR1 is SQVTM and CDR2 is ANQGSEA. CDR3 length equals 15 residues. V trimming: 3 bases; J trimming: 1 base; junction bases outside the gene matches: 6. Amplified TCR beta CDR3 regions came from RNA transcripts. First-round RT-PCR targeting the TCR CDR3 was performed with the HTBI primer set. TCRdb re-analysed the multiplex PCR reads in MiXCR, keeping a single row per CDR3 protein. The sample records approximately 600,000 distinct CDR3 sequences, approximately 15% being singletons. Investigators excluded patients with uncontrolled infection, other autoimmune disease, pregnancy or lactation. Isolation of PBMCs was performed on 8.5 to 10 ml fresh peripheral blood. As concerns this clonotype: Its antigen is unidentified.

This sequence was found in a woman aged 18-29 years with Graves' ophthalmopathy. Sequencing was performed on blood. J is TRBJ2-1 and V is TRBV29-1; 7 bases line up with TRBD1. The CDR3 region has the DNA TGCAGCGTTGAGGCCGGGACAGTTTCCTACAATGAGCAGTTCTTC. Amino acid sequence: CSVEAGTVSYNEQFF.